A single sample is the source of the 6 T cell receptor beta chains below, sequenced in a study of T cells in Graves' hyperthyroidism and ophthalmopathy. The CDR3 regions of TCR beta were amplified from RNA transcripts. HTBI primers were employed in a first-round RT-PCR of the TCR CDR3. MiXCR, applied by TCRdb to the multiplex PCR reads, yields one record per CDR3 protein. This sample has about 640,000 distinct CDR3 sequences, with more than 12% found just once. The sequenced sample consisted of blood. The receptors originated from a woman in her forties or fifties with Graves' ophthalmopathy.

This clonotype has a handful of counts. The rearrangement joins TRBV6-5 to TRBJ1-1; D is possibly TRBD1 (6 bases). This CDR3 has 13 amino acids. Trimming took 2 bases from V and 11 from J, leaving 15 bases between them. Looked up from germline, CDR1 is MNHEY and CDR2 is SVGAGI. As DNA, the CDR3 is TGTGCCAGCAGTTACGCTAGGGGGAGATCGGCTTTCTTT. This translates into CASSYARGRSAFF.

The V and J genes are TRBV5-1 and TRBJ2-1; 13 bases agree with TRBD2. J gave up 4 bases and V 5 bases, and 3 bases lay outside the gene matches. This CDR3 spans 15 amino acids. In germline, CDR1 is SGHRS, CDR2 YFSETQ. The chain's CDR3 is CASRLAGGRYNEQFF. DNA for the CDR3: TGCGCCAGCAGACTAGCGGGAGGGCGGTACAATGAGCAGTTCTTC.

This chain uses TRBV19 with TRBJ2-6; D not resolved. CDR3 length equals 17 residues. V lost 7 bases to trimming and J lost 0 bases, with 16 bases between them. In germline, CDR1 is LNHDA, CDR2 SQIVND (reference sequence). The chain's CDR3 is CASTWTGLNSGANVLTF. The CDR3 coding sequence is TGTGCCAGTACCTGGACCGGCCTCAACTCTGGGGCCAACGTCCTGACTTTC.

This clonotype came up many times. The CDR3 loop reads CASSLVPSGNDNEQFF. The CDR3 DNA reads TGTGCCAGCAGCTTAGTACCCAGCGGGAACGACAATGAGCAGTTCTTC. The rearrangement uses TRBV7-2 and TRBJ2-1; 7 positions agree with TRBD2. Per germline, CDR1 SGHTA and CDR2 FQGNSA. V dropped 1 base and J dropped 5; count of bases not matched to a gene: 8. The CDR3 is 16 amino acids.

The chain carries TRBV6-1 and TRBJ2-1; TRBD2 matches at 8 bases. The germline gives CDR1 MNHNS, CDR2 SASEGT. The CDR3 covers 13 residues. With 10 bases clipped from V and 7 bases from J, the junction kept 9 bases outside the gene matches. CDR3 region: CAIRAGEGNEQFF. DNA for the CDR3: TGTGCCATCCGAGCGGGGGAGGGTAATGAGCAGTTCTTC.

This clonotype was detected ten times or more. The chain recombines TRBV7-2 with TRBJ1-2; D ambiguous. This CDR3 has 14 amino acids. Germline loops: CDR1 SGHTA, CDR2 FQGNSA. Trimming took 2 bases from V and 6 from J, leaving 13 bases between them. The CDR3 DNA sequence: TGTGCCAGCAGCTTATTCCAGGCTACCCATGGCTACACCTTC. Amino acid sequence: CASSLFQATHGYTF.